The following is a T cell receptor beta chain sequence with its context. Seattle participants joined during active infection and were tracked over time. From germline, CDR1 is MNHNS and CDR2 SASEGT. Trimming pared 2 bases from V and 2 bases from J, leaving 13 bases between. There are 15 residues in the CDR3. The sample is drawn from a study of blood T cell repertoires in COVID-19. Study-level background: Researchers got acute and convalescent COVID-19 samples from the United States, Italy and Spain. T cells, B-cell-depleted T cells, or PBMCs supplied cDNA or gDNA.

Study processing details: Amplification of reference gene primers was used by the study to estimate nucleated cell counts. Clones were read by immunoSEQ multiplex PCR, and TCRdb kept only the in-frame ones, dropping some. V and J calls and clone size are copied from that table; D and trimming were computed from the DNA. The table has 300,000 to 350,000 clones, 75% to 90% seen once. Specimen: peripheral blood. This sequence joins TRBV6-1 and TRBJ2-7; D may be TRBD2 (6 bases). This TCR came from a woman in her 30s with COVID-19, enrolled during active disease. CDR3 bases: TGTGCCAGCAGTGAACTGTCGGGGGACCCCTACGAGCAGTACTTC. Its translation: CASSELSGDPYEQYF.